Listed here are 6 T cell receptor beta chains from one sample, sequenced in a study of T cell repertoires in cytomegalovirus infection. TCRdb processed the reads anew with MiXCR; each CDR3 protein has one entry. The repertoire holds almost 500,000 distinct CDR3 sequences, around 11% seen once, with approximately 10% in the top ten. Material: PBMCs. These receptors were obtained from a human donor in good health (CMV status not recorded). Some clones in this sample may be carry-over from other donors' samples.

The chain combines TRBV6-2 or TRBV6-3 with TRBJ1-4; weak D call: TRBD1 (6 bases). The germline CDR1 and CDR2 sequences are MNHEY and SVGEGT. CDR3 length equals 15 residues. Trimming cost V 2 bases and J 10 bases, with 17 bases left between them. CDR3: CASSYKGQRRRKLFF. The CDR3, as DNA: TGTGCCAGCAGTTACAAAGGACAGAGGAGGAGAAAACTGTTTTTT.

This clonotype was seen at least ten times. This chain links TRBV28 with TRBJ2-5; 9 bases match TRBD1. Germline V gene sequence: CDR1 MDHEN, CDR2 SYDVKM. The CDR3 loop spans 14 amino acids. The V and J ends lost 8 bases and 2 bases, in that order; junction bases with no gene match: 6. The CDR3 sequence: CASYRTGVQETQYF. For the CDR3, the DNA is TGTGCCAGCTATAGGACAGGGGTTCAAGAGACCCAGTACTTC.

The CDR3 DNA reads as TGTGCCAGCACCGGGGGGCGGGGTACGACGCAGTATTTT. It yields the protein CASTGGRGTTQYF. The chain carries TRBV2 and TRBJ2-3; D perhaps matches TRBD2 (7 bases). The CDR3 runs to 13 residues. Per the germline V gene, CDR1 is SNHLY and CDR2 is FYNNEI. V was pared by 7 bases and J by 9 bases, with 17 bases between.

In this sample, this clonotype turned up a few times. The chain has TRBV9 and TRBJ1-1, with 9 bases matching TRBD1. Germline CDR1 and CDR2: SGDLS and YYNGEE. V lost 3 bases to trimming and J lost 10 bases; unmatched junction nucleotides: 13. The CDR3 length is 15 residues. The CDR3 here is CASSAPGQGLVGAFF. The DNA for the CDR3 is TGTGCCAGCAGCGCCCCGGGACAGGGATTAGTAGGAGCTTTCTTT. The whole variable domain, remainder taken from reference TRBV9 and TRBJ1-1, is DSGVTQTPKHLITATGQRVTLRCSPRSGDLSVYWYQQSLDQGLQFLIQYYNGEERAKGNILERFSAQQFPDLHSELNLSSLELGDSALYFCASSAPGQGLVGAFFGQGTRLTVV.

Many counts were recorded for this clonotype. The rearrangement joins TRBV14 to TRBJ2-5; TRBD1 is a possible D gene (5 bases). Trimming removed 4 bases from V and 2 bases from J, with 11 bases in between. CDR3 length: 14 amino acids. Per germline, CDR1 SGHDN and CDR2 FVKESK. The CDR3 DNA reads TGTGCCAGCAGCCGCCTCAGGGTGCAAGAGACCCAGTACTTC. As protein: CASSRLRVQETQYF.

This clonotype was counted ten times or more. The gene calls are TRBV11-2 and TRBJ2-3; D uncertain. The CDR3 is 12 residues long. Germline-derived CDR1 and CDR2 are SGHAT and FQNNGV. V shed 6 bases and J shed 8 bases, with 12 bases lying between them. CDR3 residues: CASSFPASTQYF. In nucleotides, the CDR3 is TGTGCCAGCAGTTTCCCGGCAAGTACGCAGTATTTT.